The source of this T cell receptor (beta chain) is a study of cytomegalovirus exposure and HLA in healthy donors. Concerning this clone: Its antigen is not known.

The PCR was carried out with 60 Vbeta primers and 13 Jbeta primers. TCRdb's table, derived via immunoSEQ multiplex PCR, lists solely in-frame clones and lacks some. Its listing shows fewer than 200,000 clones. Overall study findings and caveats: According to reports, the classifier identified cytomegalovirus status with high specificity and sensitivity.

This CDR3 is built from 16 residues. Trimming at V came to 2 bases and at J to 3 bases, leaving 10 bases not matched to a gene. Germline CDR1 and CDR2: LGHNA and YNFKEQ. The sample was PBMCs. The TCR sequence derives from a young man in good health and CMV-seronegative. This chain joins TRBV4-2 and TRBJ2-7; 7 bases agree with TRBD1. For the CDR3, the DNA is TGTGCCAGCAGCCAACCCGGGACAGCGATGTACTACGAGCAGTACTTC. This translates into CASSQPGTAMYYEQYF.